The sequence of this TCR beta chain was determined in a study of cytotoxic CD8 clonotypes in ibrutinib-treated CLL. J lost 4 bases, V lost 0 bases, and 2 bases had no gene match. The CDR3 is 15 amino acids. Germline V CDR1 and CDR2: SGDLS, YYNGEE. Assay used: immunoSEQ multiplex PCR; TCRdb lists only in-frame clones, some missing. The sample records some 98,000 clones, more than 75% being singletons. The sample was PBMCs, taken after 12 months of ibrutinib treatment. The TCR originated in a human donor with chronic lymphocytic leukemia. This sequence joins TRBV9 and TRBJ2-3; the match to TRBD2 covers 10 bases. In DNA form, the CDR3 reads TGTGCCAGCAGCGTAGGGGGGACTAGCGCAGATACGCAGTATTTT. It encodes CASSVGGTSADTQYF.